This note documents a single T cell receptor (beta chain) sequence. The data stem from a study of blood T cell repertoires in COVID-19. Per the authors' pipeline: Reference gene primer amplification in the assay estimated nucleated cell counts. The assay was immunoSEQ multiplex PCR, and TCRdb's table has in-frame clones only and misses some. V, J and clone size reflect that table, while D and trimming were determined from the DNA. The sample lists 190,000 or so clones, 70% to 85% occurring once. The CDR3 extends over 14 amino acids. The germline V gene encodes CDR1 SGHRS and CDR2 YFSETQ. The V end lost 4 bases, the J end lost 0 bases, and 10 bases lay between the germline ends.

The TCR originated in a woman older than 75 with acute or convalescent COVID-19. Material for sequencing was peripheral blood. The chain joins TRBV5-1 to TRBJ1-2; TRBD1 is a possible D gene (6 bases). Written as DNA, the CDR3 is TGCGCCAGCAGCCCAGGACAGTCTAACTATGGCTACACCTTC. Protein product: CASSPGQSNYGYTF. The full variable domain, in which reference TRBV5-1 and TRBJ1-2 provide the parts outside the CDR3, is KAGVTQTPRYLIKTRGQQVTLSCSPISGHRSVSWYQQTPGQGLQFLFEYFSETQRNKGNFPGRFSGRQFSNSRSEMNVSTLELGDSALYLCASSPGQSNYGYTFGSGTRLTVV.